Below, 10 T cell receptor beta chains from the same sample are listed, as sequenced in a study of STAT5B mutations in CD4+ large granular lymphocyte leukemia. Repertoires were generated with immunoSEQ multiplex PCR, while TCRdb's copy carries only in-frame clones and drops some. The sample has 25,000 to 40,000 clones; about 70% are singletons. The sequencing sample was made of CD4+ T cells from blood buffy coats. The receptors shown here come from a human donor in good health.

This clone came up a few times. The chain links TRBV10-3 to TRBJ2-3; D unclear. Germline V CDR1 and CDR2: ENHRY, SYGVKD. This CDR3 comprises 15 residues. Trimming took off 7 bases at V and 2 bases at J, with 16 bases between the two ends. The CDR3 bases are TGTGCCATCACCCGGACCCCACAGCTCACAGATACGCAGTATTTT. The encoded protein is CAITRTPQLTDTQYF.

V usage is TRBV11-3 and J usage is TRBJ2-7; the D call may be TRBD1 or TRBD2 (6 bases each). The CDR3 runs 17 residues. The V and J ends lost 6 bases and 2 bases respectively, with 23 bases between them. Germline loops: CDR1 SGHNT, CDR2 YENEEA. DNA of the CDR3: TGTGCCAGCAGTTACCGGGGCCGCCCTAGGGGGGCCTACGAGCAGTACTTC. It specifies CASSYRGRPRGAYEQYF.

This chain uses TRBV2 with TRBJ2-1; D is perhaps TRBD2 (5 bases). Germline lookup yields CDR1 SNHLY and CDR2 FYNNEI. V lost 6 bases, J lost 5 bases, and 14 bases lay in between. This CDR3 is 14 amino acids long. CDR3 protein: CASSDGVNNNEQFF. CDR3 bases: TGTGCCAGCAGCGACGGGGTCAATAACAATGAGCAGTTCTTC.

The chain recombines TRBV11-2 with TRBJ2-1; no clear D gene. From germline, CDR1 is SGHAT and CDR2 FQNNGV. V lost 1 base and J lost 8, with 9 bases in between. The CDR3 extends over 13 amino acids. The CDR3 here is CASSLVPGDEQFF. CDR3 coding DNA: TGTGCCAGCAGCTTAGTTCCGGGTGATGAGCAGTTCTTC.

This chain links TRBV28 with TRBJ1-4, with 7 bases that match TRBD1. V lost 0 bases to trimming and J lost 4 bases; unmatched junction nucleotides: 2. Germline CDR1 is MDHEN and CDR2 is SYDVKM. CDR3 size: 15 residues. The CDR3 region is CASSLWGQLNEKLFF. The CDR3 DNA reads TGTGCCAGCAGTTTATGGGGACAGCTTAATGAAAAACTGTTTTTT.

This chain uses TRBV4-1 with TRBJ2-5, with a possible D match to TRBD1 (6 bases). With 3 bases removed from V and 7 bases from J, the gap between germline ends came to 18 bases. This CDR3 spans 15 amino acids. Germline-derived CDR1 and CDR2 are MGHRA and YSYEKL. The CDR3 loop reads CASSQGVQGRTTQYF. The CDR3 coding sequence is TGCGCCAGCAGCCAGGGGGTACAGGGAAGAACGACCCAGTACTTC.

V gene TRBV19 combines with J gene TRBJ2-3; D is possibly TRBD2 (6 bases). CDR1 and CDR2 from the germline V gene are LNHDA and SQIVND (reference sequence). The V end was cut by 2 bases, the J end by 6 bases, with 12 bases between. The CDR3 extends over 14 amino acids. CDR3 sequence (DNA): TGTGCCAGTAGTATAACTGGGACTGGCGATACGCAGTATTTT. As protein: CASSITGTGDTQYF.

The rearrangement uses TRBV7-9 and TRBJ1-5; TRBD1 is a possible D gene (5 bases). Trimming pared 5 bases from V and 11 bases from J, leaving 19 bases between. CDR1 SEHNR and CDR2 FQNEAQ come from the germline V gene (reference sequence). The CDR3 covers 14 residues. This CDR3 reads CASSPTRGPSSQHF. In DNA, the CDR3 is TGTGCCAGCAGCCCTACGAGGGGCCCTTCGTCCCAGCATTTT.

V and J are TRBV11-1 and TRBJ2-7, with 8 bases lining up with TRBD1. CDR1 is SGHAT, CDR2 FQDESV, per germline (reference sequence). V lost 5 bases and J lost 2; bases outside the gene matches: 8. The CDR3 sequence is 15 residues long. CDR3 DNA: TGTGCCAGCAGCCGGGACAGGCAAACCACCTACGAGCAGTACTTC. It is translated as CASSRDRQTTYEQYF.

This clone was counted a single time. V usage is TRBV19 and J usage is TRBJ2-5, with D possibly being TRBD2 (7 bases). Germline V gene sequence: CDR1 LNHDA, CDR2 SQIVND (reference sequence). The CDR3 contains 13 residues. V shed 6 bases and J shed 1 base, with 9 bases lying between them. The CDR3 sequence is CASSGGPQETQYF. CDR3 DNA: TGTGCCAGTAGCGGGGGGCCCCAAGAGACCCAGTACTTC.